This T cell receptor (beta chain) originates from a study of blood T cell repertoires in COVID-19. Trimming left V 0 bases short and J 10 bases short, with 12 bases between. The CDR3 has 13 amino acids. Germline CDR1 reads MGHRA; CDR2 reads YSYEKL. Per the original data handling: Reference gene primer amplification in the assay estimated nucleated cell counts. The repertoire was sequenced with immunoSEQ multiplex PCR; TCRdb's copy has only in-frame clones and lacks some. That table gives V, J and clone size, and the DNA gave D and trimming. The data show approximately 67,000 clones, roughly nine tenths seen once.

The chain combines TRBV4-1 with TRBJ1-2; D is possibly TRBD1 (5 bases). The TCR was taken from a woman older than 75 with acute or convalescent COVID-19. Source material: peripheral blood. The CDR3 DNA reads as TGCGCCAGCAGCCAAGATCCCAGCAGGGCCTACACCTTC. Amino acid sequence: CASSQDPSRAYTF.